The 10 T cell receptor beta chains given below trace back to one sample, sequenced in a study of blood T cell repertoires in COVID-19 (dated by TCRdb to 2018 to 2021). Libraries came from the immunoSEQ multiplex PCR assay. TCRdb obtained this table from immuneACCESS and retained in-frame rearrangements with V and J assigned. These tables miss some clones; where compared with another copy, unresolved V genes account for less than half of the shortfall, and the remainder is unexplained. The sample contains hundreds of thousands of clones, over 75% of them found a single time. The ten largest clones take up roughly 0.94% of the sample. Sequencing was done on a sample of PBMCs or T cells enriched from blood (not recorded which). The receptors were gathered from a woman in her 30s who had recovered from COVID-19.

The rearrangement uses TRBV7-9 and TRBJ1-2; no definite D call. Trimming cost V 4 bases and J 7 bases, with 16 bases left between them. CDR3 length equals 14 residues. Germline loops: CDR1 SEHNR, CDR2 FQNEAQ (reference sequence). The CDR3: CASSWALEVGGYTF. Here the CDR3 DNA reads TGTGCCAGCAGCTGGGCCCTGGAGGTGGGTGGCTACACCTTC.

Points on this clone: The sample has other DNA sequences that encode this CDR3 too. The chain carries TRBV7-2 and TRBJ2-4, with TRBD1 as a possible D gene (6 bases). From germline, CDR1 is SGHTA and CDR2 FQGNSA. There are 15 residues in the CDR3. Between the trimmed V and J ends, which lost 1 base and 3 bases, there was a span of 10 bases. The CDR3 coding sequence is TGTGCCAGCAGCTTAGGGGGGCAGGGCAAAAACATTCAGTACTTC. Its translation: CASSLGGQGKNIQYF.

The chain uses TRBV29-1 and TRBJ1-2, with a tentative D call TRBD1 (6 bases). V dropped 2 bases and J dropped 7 bases, with 14 bases sitting between them. The germline gives CDR1 SQVTM, CDR2 ANQGSEA. The CDR3 runs to 13 residues. CDR3 in DNA: TGCAGCGTTGAACGGGGGGGCGCGCGTGGCTACACCTTC. Protein sequence: CSVERGGARGYTF.

The chain carries TRBV4-1 and TRBJ1-2, with 9 bases aligning to TRBD1. Germline V gives CDR1 MGHRA, CDR2 YSYEKL. The CDR3 has 17 residues. Trimming at V came to 0 bases and at J to 2 bases, leaving 7 bases not matched to a gene. This CDR3 is CASSQDPRTGENYGYTF. The CDR3 DNA reads as TGCGCCAGCAGCCAAGATCCAAGGACAGGGGAAAACTATGGCTACACCTTC.

This clone was picked up one time. J is TRBJ1-2 and V is TRBV19, with a tentative D call TRBD1 (5 bases). This CDR3 has 18 amino acids. Germline lookup yields CDR1 LNHDA and CDR2 SQIVND (reference sequence). The V and J ends lost 2 bases and 4 bases respectively, with 23 bases between them. The CDR3 region is CASSIMAPVRGISYGYTF. DNA of the CDR3: TGTGCCAGTAGTATAATGGCCCCCGTACGGGGGATCTCCTATGGCTACACCTTC.

The chain joins TRBV12-3 or TRBV12-4 to TRBJ2-7; 7 bases line up with TRBD1. CDR3 size: 13 residues. V lost 6 bases and J lost 2; bases outside the gene matches: 4. CDR3 loop: CASSRQGPYEQYF. DNA for the CDR3: TGTGCCAGCAGCCGACAGGGCCCCTACGAGCAGTACTTC.

V gene TRBV6-5 combines with J gene TRBJ2-3; 9 bases are a match to TRBD2. Per the germline V gene, CDR1 is MNHEY and CDR2 is SVGAGI. This CDR3 spans 13 amino acids. J gave up 6 bases and V 6 bases, and 4 bases lay outside the gene matches. The CDR3 DNA sequence: TGTGCCAGCAGGCGGGGGGGCATCGATACGCAGTATTTT. Protein: CASRRGGIDTQYF.

The sample holds one count of this clone. The chain has TRBV5-1 and TRBJ2-4; TRBD1 might be the D (6 bases). Germline loops: CDR1 SGHRS, CDR2 YFSETQ. With 2 bases removed from V and 3 bases from J, the gap between germline ends came to 24 bases. This CDR3 region has 19 residues. This CDR3 reads CASSFIAGTGSLYKNIQYF. The CDR3 nucleotides are TGCGCCAGCAGCTTCATTGCGGGCACAGGGTCTCTGTACAAAAACATTCAGTACTTC.

This clone appeared a single time. The genes are TRBV11-1 and TRBJ1-3; TRBD1 might be the D (6 bases). The CDR3 sequence is 16 residues long. V was shortened by 0 bases and J by 4 bases, with 13 bases between the two germline ends. In germline, CDR1 is SGHAT, CDR2 FQDESV (reference sequence). The CDR3 nucleotides read TGTGCCAGCAGCTTAGCCGGGACAAGTGAGGGAAACACCATATATTTT. Translated: CASSLAGTSEGNTIYF. The entire variable domain, with the rest obtained from reference TRBV11-1 and TRBJ1-3, is as follows: EAEVAQSPRYKITEKSQAVAFWCDPISGHATLYWYRQILGQGPELLVQFQDESVVDDSQLPKDRFSAERLKGVDSTLKIQPAELGDSAMYLCASSLAGTSEGNTIYFGEGSWLTVV.

The rearrangement joins TRBV2 to TRBJ1-6, with D unresolved. Between the trimmed V and J ends, which lost 4 bases and 5 bases, there was a span of 6 bases. The CDR3 is 13 amino acids. Germline values: CDR1 SNHLY, CDR2 FYNNEI. CDR3 DNA sequence: TGTGCCAGCAGTGCCAGGAATAATTCACCCCTCCACTTT. This encodes CASSARNNSPLHF.